This T cell receptor (beta chain) was identified during a study of STAT5B mutations in CD4+ large granular lymphocyte leukemia. Whole-study findings and limits: Top patient clones used TRBV06 genes more often: 8/27 versus 2/35 in controls.

TCRdb's table, derived via immunoSEQ multiplex PCR, lists solely in-frame clones and lacks some. This table has about 40,000 clones, roughly 79% appearing once. Germline V CDR1 and CDR2: MNHNY, SVGAGI (reference sequence). This CDR3 has 16 residues. After removal of 6 bases from V and 6 bases from J, the junction contained 10 bases not matched to a gene. A note on this clone: What it binds is unknown.

The V call is TRBV6-6, the J call TRBJ2-1; 11 nucleotides match TRBD2. Sequencing was carried out using CD4+ T cells from blood buffy coats. This TCR came from a human donor in good health. The CDR3 loop reads CASRITSGSFRNEQFF. For the CDR3, the DNA is TGTGCCAGCAGGATAACTAGCGGGAGTTTTCGCAATGAGCAGTTCTTC.